Following are 25 T cell receptor beta chains from one sample sequenced in a study of cytotoxic CD8 clonotypes in ibrutinib-treated CLL. This table comes from immunoSEQ multiplex PCR, and its TCRdb copy is limited to in-frame clones, with some not included. Counted here are fewer than 100,000 clones, about 86% occurring once; the ten biggest clones make up under 6%. Material: PBMCs, obtained before ibrutinib treatment. The receptors here all came from a human donor with chronic lymphocytic leukemia.

V gene TRBV28 combines with J gene TRBJ2-2, with 8 nucleotides matching TRBD2. The CDR3 totals 16 residues. CDR1 and CDR2 from the germline V gene are MDHEN and SYDVKM. V lost 6 bases, J lost 2 bases, and 8 bases stayed unmatched. Here the CDR3 reads CASSLILAGNTGELFF. The CDR3 DNA reads as TGTGCCAGCAGCCTCATATTAGCGGGAAACACCGGGGAGCTGTTTTTT.

The V and J genes are TRBV7-9 and TRBJ1-4, with a weak D call TRBD1 (5 bases). V gave up 2 bases and J gave up 7 bases, with 14 bases separating them. Germline values: CDR1 SEHNR, CDR2 FQNEAQ (reference sequence). The CDR3 is 15 residues long. In DNA, the CDR3 is TGTGCCAGCAGCTTATTTTCAGGGTTAGCTGAAAAACTGTTTTTT. Protein: CASSLFSGLAEKLFF.

V is TRBV14 and J is TRBJ1-1, with 7 nucleotides matching TRBD1. The CDR3 length is 16 residues. Looked up from germline, CDR1 is SGHDN and CDR2 is FVKESK. Trimming took 2 bases from V and 0 from J; bases not matched to a gene: 6. Written as DNA, the CDR3 is TGTGCCAGCAGCCAATTAACGGGACAGATGAACACTGAAGCTTTCTTT. Translation gives CASSQLTGQMNTEAFF.

The chain carries TRBV7-2 and TRBJ1-2, with 8 bases identical to TRBD1. The V gene end was trimmed by 5 bases and the J gene end by 4 bases; junction bases not matched to a gene: 3. There are 13 residues in the CDR3. Germline values: CDR1 SGHTA, CDR2 FQGNSA. In DNA form, the CDR3 reads TGTGCCAGCAGCACTCAGGGGGCCTATGGCTACACCTTC. Amino acids: CASSTQGAYGYTF.

The chain employs TRBV7-6 and TRBJ2-2; 7 bases match TRBD1. The germline V gene has CDR1 SGHVS and CDR2 FNYEAQ. This CDR3 contains 14 residues. V dropped 5 bases and J dropped 2; count of bases not matched to a gene: 2. CDR3 coding DNA: TGTGCCAGCAGCCGACAGGGAAACACCGGGGAGCTGTTTTTT. Translation: CASSRQGNTGELFF. Supplemented by reference TRBV7-6 and TRBJ2-2, the full variable domain reads GAGVSQSPRYKVTKRGQDVALRCDPISGHVSLYWYRQALGQGPEFLTYFNYEAQQDKSGLPNDRFSAERPEGSISTLTIQRTEQRDSAMYRCASSRQGNTGELFFGEGSRLTVL.

The chain links TRBV28 to TRBJ1-2; no reliable D call. The CDR3 runs to 14 residues. The V gene lost 6 bases and the J gene lost 4 bases, with 15 bases spanning the gap. From germline, CDR1 is MDHEN and CDR2 SYDVKM. CDR3 amino acids: CASRPWTDFYGYTF. As DNA, the CDR3 is TGTGCCAGCAGACCATGGACGGATTTCTATGGCTACACCTTC.

This clone was found a few times. The rearrangement uses TRBV4-1 and TRBJ1-2; D might be TRBD1 (5 bases). Trimming removed 1 base at V and 6 bases at J, with 15 bases between. Germline V lookup: CDR1 MGHRA, CDR2 YSYEKL. This CDR3 contains 15 residues. CDR3 in amino acids: CASSQGPGRDHGYTF. CDR3 coding DNA: TGCGCCAGCAGCCAAGGCCCCGGCAGGGACCATGGCTACACCTTC.

The chain is built from TRBV12-5 and TRBJ2-7, with 8 bases lining up with TRBD1. CDR3 size: 15 residues. Germline-derived CDR1 and CDR2 are LGHNT and FRNRAP. The junction had 10 bases not matched to a gene; V was cut back by 4 bases and J by 5 bases. The CDR3 DNA is TGTGCTAGTGGTTCCCCCCCGCAGGGGGCGAACGAGCAGTACTTC. Protein sequence: CASGSPPQGANEQYF.

This chain connects TRBV6-5 to TRBJ2-1; a weak D match, TRBD1 (5 bases). The V gene lost 4 bases and the J gene lost 3 bases, with 10 bases spanning the gap. Looked up from germline, CDR1 is MNHEY and CDR2 is SVGAGI. The CDR3 has 14 amino acids. The CDR3 coding sequence is TGTGCCAGCAGTTCCCAGGGATACTACAATGAGCAGTTCTTC. It codes for CASSSQGYYNEQFF.

The chain uses TRBV5-6 and TRBJ2-7; D not resolved. CDR3 length: 14 residues. Trimming left V 2 bases short and J 3 bases short, with 12 bases between. The germline CDR1 and CDR2 sequences are SGHDT and YYEEEE. CDR3 DNA: TGTGCCAGCAGCTTAGCTAATAGGGTCTACGAGCAGTACTTC. Residues: CASSLANRVYEQYF.

This chain's CDR3 is CASSLAPTVTDTQYF. CDR3 nucleotides: TGTGCCAGCAGCTTGGCCCCTACAGTCACAGATACGCAGTATTTT. The chain combines TRBV5-6 with TRBJ2-3; D is undetermined. The V gene's germline CDR1 is SGHDT and CDR2 YYEEEE. The CDR3 runs to 15 residues. The ends were cut back, 0 bases at V and 2 bases at J, with 10 bases in the middle.

As DNA, the CDR3 is TGCGCCAGCAGCCAAGAGTGGCAGCAAGAGACCCAGTACTTC. Protein product: CASSQEWQQETQYF. This chain connects TRBV4-1 to TRBJ2-5; D is uncertain. Per germline, CDR1 MGHRA and CDR2 YSYEKL. The CDR3 contains 14 residues. The germline V and J ends were trimmed by 0 bases and 2 bases, with 7 bases remaining between them.

The gene calls are TRBV25-1 and TRBJ1-4, with D hard to call. V shed 1 base and J shed 8 bases, with 14 bases lying between them. The CDR3 totals 15 residues. Germline V gene data show CDR1 as MGHDK and CDR2 as SYGVNS. The CDR3 loop reads CASSEFLSSGEKLFF. CDR3 in DNA: TGTGCCAGCAGTGAATTCTTAAGTTCGGGGGAAAAACTGTTTTTT.

V usage is TRBV28 and J usage is TRBJ1-1, with no clear D. CDR3 length: 20 residues. In germline, CDR1 is MDHEN, CDR2 SYDVKM. The V end lost 2 bases, the J end lost 0 bases, and 25 bases lay between the germline ends. The CDR3 spells CASSLIIPGFHRQMNTEAFF. DNA of the CDR3: TGTGCCAGCAGTTTAATCATTCCCGGGTTCCACCGTCAAATGAACACTGAAGCTTTCTTT. Variable domain in full (rest from reference TRBV28 and TRBJ1-1): DVKVTQSSRYLVKRTGEKVFLECVQDMDHENMFWYRQDPGLGLRLIYFSYDVKMKEKGDIPEGYSVSREKKERFSLILESASTNQTSMYLCASSLIIPGFHRQMNTEAFFGQGTRLTVV.

This chain connects TRBV18 to TRBJ2-1; 9 positions agree with TRBD2. The CDR3 is made up of 14 amino acids. The germline CDR1 and CDR2 sequences are KGHSH and LQKENI. V was pared by 4 bases and J by 5 bases, with 3 bases of the junction left unmatched. CDR3 DNA: TGTGCCAGCTCACTAGGACTAGCGAACAATGAGCAGTTCTTC. Residues: CASSLGLANNEQFF.

The gene calls are TRBV6-1 and TRBJ2-1; TRBD2 aligns across 10 bases. The CDR3 consists of 14 residues. CDR1 is MNHNS, CDR2 SASEGT, per germline. Losses at the gene ends were 4 bases for V and 9 bases for J; bases not matched to a gene: 6. The CDR3 loop is CASSGSGRKGEQFF. The CDR3 DNA is TGTGCCAGCAGTGGTAGCGGGAGGAAGGGTGAGCAGTTCTTC.

The chain couples TRBV5-1 to TRBJ2-1; 11 positions match TRBD2. Per the germline V gene, CDR1 is SGHRS and CDR2 is YFSETQ. The trim removed 5 bases at V and 5 bases at J, leaving 0 bases unmatched. CDR3 length: 13 residues. As DNA, the CDR3 is TGCGCCAGCAGACTAGCGGGGGACAATGAGCAGTTCTTC. Protein product: CASRLAGDNEQFF.

V gene TRBV25-1 combines with J gene TRBJ2-1, with no clear D. CDR3 length: 15 residues. V was clipped by 5 bases and J by 6 bases, with 17 bases between them. Germline CDR1 reads MGHDK; CDR2 reads SYGVNS. The chain's CDR3 is CASSRPPPYPNEQFF. DNA of the CDR3: TGTGCCAGCAGTCGACCACCTCCTTACCCCAATGAGCAGTTCTTC.

CDR3 DNA sequence: TGTGCCAGCTCACCAGGAGACCCGAGCACAGATACGCAGTATTTT. This codes for CASSPGDPSTDTQYF. The chain recombines TRBV18 with TRBJ2-3; no clear D. This CDR3 has 15 residues. Trimming removed 2 bases from V and 0 bases from J, with 9 bases in between. Germline CDR1 is KGHSH and CDR2 is LQKENI.

V is TRBV10-2 and J is TRBJ1-4; tentatively, D is TRBD1 (5 bases). There are 14 residues in the CDR3. Germline-derived CDR1 and CDR2 are WSHSY and SAAADI. Trimming took off 8 bases at V and 8 bases at J, with 18 bases between the two ends. In DNA form, the CDR3 reads TGCGCCAGCCGCGAGACAGTAAGGGACGAAAAACTGTTTTTT. This encodes CASRETVRDEKLFF.

V is TRBV10-3 and J is TRBJ2-1; TRBD1 matches 9 bases. The germline V gene has CDR1 ENHRY and CDR2 SYGVKD. CDR3 length: 15 amino acids. J was trimmed by 10 bases and V by 7 bases; bases with no gene match: 14. CDR3 residues: CAIKSGTGQTGEQFF. In nucleotides, the CDR3 is TGTGCCATCAAGAGTGGGACAGGGCAAACTGGGGAGCAGTTCTTC.

The chain carries TRBV12-2 and TRBJ1-3; TRBD1, as called in the table, went unchecked against the DNA. TRBV12-2 has pseudogene status. The CDR3 is 15 residues long. The DNA of the CDR3 is TGTGCAAGTCGCCAGACAGGAACGAGGGGAAACACCATATATTTT. Its protein product is CASRQTGTRGNTIYF.

The V and J genes are TRBV9 and TRBJ1-2, with D uncertain. The CDR3 sequence is 15 residues long. Germline lookup yields CDR1 SGDLS and CDR2 YYNGEE. V dropped 4 bases and J dropped 0 bases, with 13 bases sitting between them. As DNA, the CDR3 is TGTGCCAGCAGCCCCCGGACTGAAGCTAACTATGGCTACACCTTC. This codes for CASSPRTEANYGYTF.

The V and J genes are TRBV5-1 and TRBJ2-3; D tentatively fits TRBD1 or TRBD2 (5 bases each). V lost 0 bases, J lost 1 base, and 15 bases lay in between. The CDR3 has 17 amino acids. The germline V gene has CDR1 SGHRS and CDR2 YFSETQ. In DNA form, the CDR3 reads TGCGCCAGCAGCTTGGGGTATGTTCGAGGGGGCACAGATACGCAGTATTTT. It specifies CASSLGYVRGGTDTQYF.

The CDR3 here is CASSPLGLRSEKLFF. CDR3 coding DNA: TGCGCCAGCAGCCCTCTCGGATTGCGGAGTGAAAAACTGTTTTTT. This chain connects TRBV4-1 to TRBJ1-4; D ambiguous. The CDR3 covers 15 residues. Germline V CDR1 and CDR2: MGHRA, YSYEKL. Trimming removed 4 bases from V and 7 bases from J, with 16 bases in between.